One and the same sample provided the 26 T cell receptor beta chains below, sequenced in a study of CD8+ T cells in alopecia areata. The authors extracted RNA and reverse transcribed it into cDNA as the sequencing template. Repertoires were generated with immunoSEQ multiplex PCR, while TCRdb's copy carries only in-frame clones and drops some. This sample has fewer than 150,000 clones, with roughly four fifths found just once. The sample's treatment: oral pan-JAK inhibitor, 5-10 mg twice daily. The specimen was CD8+ T cells sorted from blood, collected at week 4, from a patient treated with tofacitinib. These receptors originate from a human donor with alopecia areata.

This clone was recorded a few times. The V and J genes are TRBV27 and TRBJ2-2, with 10 nucleotides matching TRBD1. Germline V CDR1 and CDR2: MNHEY, SMNVEV (reference sequence). V lost 3 bases and J lost 7; bases outside the gene matches: 2. The length of the CDR3 is 14 residues. CDR3 sequence: CASSLGQGYGELFF. The DNA of the CDR3 is TGTGCCAGCAGTTTGGGACAGGGGTACGGGGAGCTGTTTTTT.

The CDR3 sequence is CASSITADYEQYF. As DNA, the CDR3 is TGTGCCAGTAGTATCACGGCAGACTACGAGCAGTACTTC. The rearrangement links TRBV19 to TRBJ2-7; D not resolved. Trimming took off 3 bases at V and 3 bases at J, with 9 bases between the two ends. The CDR3 sequence is 13 residues long. Germline V gene sequence: CDR1 LNHDA, CDR2 SQIVND (reference sequence).

The chain links TRBV6-1 to TRBJ1-2; D gene uncertain. The CDR3 consists of 14 residues. The germline V and J ends were trimmed by 1 base and 4 bases, with 10 bases remaining between them. Germline V CDR1 and CDR2: MNHNS, SASEGT. CDR3 sequence (DNA): TGTGCCAGCAGTGAAGAGCAAACTTCCTATGGCTACACCTTC. Its translation is CASSEEQTSYGYTF.

Remarks on this clone: A junction boundary mismatches the germline segment, possibly from a read error. This rearrangement joins TRBV27 to TRBJ1-3; D remains ambiguous. CDR1 and CDR2 from the germline V gene are MNHEY and SMNVEV (reference sequence). The CDR3 length is 10 residues. CDR3 nucleotides: TGTGCCAGCAGCTCCGTTCTAGATCGATTT. Its protein product is CASSSVLDRF.

This clone appeared a few times. The chain couples TRBV7-9 to TRBJ2-7; TRBD1 matches 8 bases. The CDR3 length is 14 residues. V trimming: 4 bases; J trimming: 5 bases; junction bases outside the gene matches: 7. Germline CDR1 and CDR2: SEHNR and FQNEAQ (reference sequence). The CDR3 here is CASSSRDRPDEQYF. DNA for the CDR3: TGTGCCAGCAGCTCCCGGGACAGGCCCGACGAGCAGTACTTC. Filled out from reference TRBV7-9 and TRBJ2-7, the complete variable domain reads DTGVSQNPRHKITKRGQNVTFRCDPISEHNRLYWYRQTLGQGPEFLTYFQNEAQLEKSRLLSDRFSAERPKGSFSTLEIQRTEQGDSAMYLCASSSRDRPDEQYFGPGTRLTVT.

A remark on this clone: Other nucleotide sequences from this sample produce the same CDR3. CDR3 nucleotides: TGTGCCAGCAGCCAAGAGGGGCAGGGGGCTTCGTACGAGCAGTACTTC. Its protein is CASSQEGQGASYEQYF. V and J are TRBV4-2 and TRBJ2-7, with 8 nucleotides matching TRBD1. Unmatched junction bases numbered 8, after V lost 0 bases and J lost 4 bases. The length of the CDR3 is 16 residues. From germline, CDR1 is LGHNA and CDR2 YNFKEQ.

The chain combines TRBV10-3 with TRBJ2-7, with a possible D match to TRBD1 (6 bases). The V gene lost 3 bases and the J gene lost 2 bases, with 17 bases spanning the gap. Germline V gene sequence: CDR1 ENHRY, CDR2 SYGVKD. This CDR3 comprises 16 residues. DNA of the CDR3: TGTGCCATCAGTGACTCCGACAGGTCCCGCCCCTACGAGCAGTACTTC. Protein sequence: CAISDSDRSRPYEQYF.

The rearrangement joins TRBV4-1 to TRBJ1-1, with TRBD1 as a possible D gene (5 bases). Germline V lookup: CDR1 MGHRA, CDR2 YSYEKL. This CDR3 has 16 amino acids. Trimming took off 4 bases at V and 4 bases at J, with 19 bases between the two ends. The CDR3 protein is CASSPFTGDLVTEAFF. The CDR3, as DNA: TGCGCCAGCAGCCCCTTTACCGGGGACCTAGTCACTGAAGCTTTCTTT.

The chain employs TRBV30 and TRBJ2-7; possibly TRBD1 for D (6 bases). The V and J ends lost 3 bases and 0 bases respectively, with 9 bases between them. The germline V gene encodes CDR1 GTSNPN and CDR2 SVGIG (reference sequence). The CDR3 is made up of 13 amino acids. CDR3 loop: CAWSTGSSYEQYF. CDR3 DNA sequence: TGTGCCTGGAGCACAGGGAGCTCCTACGAGCAGTACTTC.

The chain couples TRBV10-2 to TRBJ1-2; the D is unclear. Germline CDR1 reads WSHSY; CDR2 reads SAAADI. The CDR3 is 13 residues long. The V end lost 1 base, the J end lost 4 bases, and 7 bases lay between the germline ends. The CDR3 region is CASSEFQVYGYTF. The DNA of the CDR3 is TGCGCCAGCAGTGAGTTTCAGGTCTATGGCTACACCTTC.

V gene TRBV29-1 combines with J gene TRBJ2-1; D might be TRBD2 (6 bases). V was trimmed by 7 bases and J by 0 bases, leaving 10 bases between them. CDR3 length: 13 amino acids. CDR1 and CDR2 from the germline V gene are SQVTM and ANQGSEA. The CDR3 protein is CSGDGSSYNEQFF. The CDR3 DNA reads as TGCAGCGGCGACGGGAGCTCCTACAATGAGCAGTTCTTC.

This clone occurred a few times. The chain couples TRBV27 to TRBJ2-7, with TRBD1 matching over 9 bases. The CDR3 sequence is 14 residues long. Germline values: CDR1 MNHEY, CDR2 SMNVEV (reference sequence). V dropped 6 bases and J dropped 6; count of bases not matched to a gene: 9. The DNA of the CDR3 is TGTGCCAGCAGCCAATCCGGGACAGGGACCGAGCAGTACTTC. It is translated as CASSQSGTGTEQYF.

V gene TRBV5-1 combines with J gene TRBJ2-5, with D possibly TRBD2 on 6 matching bases. The ends were cut back, 0 bases at V and 7 bases at J, with 13 bases in the middle. Germline V CDR1 and CDR2: SGHRS, YFSETQ. The CDR3 runs 14 residues. DNA for the CDR3: TGCGCCAGCAGCTTGGGGGAGGTGATAGGGACCCAGTACTTC. Residues: CASSLGEVIGTQYF.

As to this clone: The same CDR3 also results from other DNA sequences found in this sample. CDR3 residues: CASSYGKNTGELFF. CDR3 nucleotides: TGTGCCAGCAGTTACGGGAAGAACACCGGGGAGCTGTTTTTT. J is TRBJ2-2 and V is TRBV6-5, with no clear D. The V and J ends lost 2 bases and 1 base respectively, with 5 bases between them. Germline V gene data show CDR1 as MNHEY and CDR2 as SVGAGI. This CDR3 spans 14 amino acids.

This clone was recorded only once. The V and J genes are TRBV4-1 and TRBJ2-7; possibly TRBD1 for D (6 bases). This CDR3 spans 16 amino acids. Per germline, CDR1 MGHRA and CDR2 YSYEKL. Trimming took off 0 bases at V and 4 bases at J, with 16 bases between the two ends. Here the CDR3 reads CASSQDRQEVGYEQYF. CDR3 bases: TGCGCCAGCAGCCAAGATAGACAGGAGGTCGGATACGAGCAGTACTTC.

This clone was seen more than once but under ten times. The chain recombines TRBV4-1 with TRBJ2-2; D gene uncertain. The V end was cut by 3 bases, the J end by 3 bases, with 8 bases between. CDR3 length: 14 residues. Per germline, CDR1 MGHRA and CDR2 YSYEKL. This CDR3 reads CASSHLSDTGELFF. DNA of the CDR3: TGCGCCAGCAGCCATCTAAGTGACACCGGGGAGCTGTTTTTT.

The rearrangement uses TRBV30 and TRBJ2-1; 12 positions match TRBD2. J was trimmed by 2 bases and V by 3 bases; bases with no gene match: 5. This CDR3 spans 16 amino acids. Germline V gene sequence: CDR1 GTSNPN, CDR2 SVGIG (reference sequence). This CDR3 is CAWRKRLAGAYNEQFF. The CDR3 bases are TGTGCCTGGAGGAAGAGACTAGCGGGGGCCTACAATGAGCAGTTCTTC.

In the case of this clone: The same CDR3 arises from other DNA sequences in this sample as well. This chain connects TRBV27 to TRBJ1-1; the match to TRBD1 covers 7 bases. V dropped 5 bases and J dropped 2; count of bases not matched to a gene: 5. This CDR3 is 14 amino acids long. Germline lookup yields CDR1 MNHEY and CDR2 SMNVEV (reference sequence). CDR3 in DNA: TGTGCCAGCAGTCCTGGGACAGCTAACACTGAAGCTTTCTTT. Its translation is CASSPGTANTEAFF.

This chain joins TRBV4-1 and TRBJ2-4; maybe TRBD2 (6 bases). Per germline, CDR1 MGHRA and CDR2 YSYEKL. V lost 5 bases to trimming and J lost 4 bases, with 15 bases between them. The CDR3 is 15 amino acids. CDR3 residues: CASSIIHGTKNIQYF. In nucleotides, the CDR3 is TGCGCCAGCAGCATTATTCACGGGACTAAAAACATTCAGTACTTC.

The chain carries TRBV15 and TRBJ1-1; no clear D. Deletions cut 4 bases from V and 6 bases from J, with 15 bases between. The CDR3 extends over 14 amino acids. The V gene's germline CDR1 is LNHNV and CDR2 YYDKDF (reference sequence). CDR3 residues: CATSTTSRFAEAFF. Written as DNA, the CDR3 is TGTGCCACCAGCACCACATCCAGGTTCGCTGAAGCTTTCTTT. Complete variable domain (other parts from reference TRBV15 and TRBJ1-1): DAMVIQNPRYQVTQFGKPVTLSCSQTLNHNVMYWYQQKSSQAPKLLFHYYDKDFNNEADTPDNFQSRRPNTSFCFLDIRSPGLGDTAMYLCATSTTSRFAEAFFGQGTRLTVV.

This clone was seen a single time. This chain connects TRBV5-6 to TRBJ1-5; D uncertain. V was shortened by 1 base and J by 5 bases, with 4 bases between the two germline ends. The germline gives CDR1 SGHDT, CDR2 YYEEEE. The CDR3 runs to 12 residues. The CDR3 is CASSLRDQPQHF. The CDR3 DNA reads as TGTGCCAGCAGCTTGAGGGATCAGCCCCAGCATTTT.

This clone is a singleton in its sample. The chain combines TRBV30 with TRBJ1-6, with D unclear. Deletions cut 0 bases from V and 10 bases from J, with 13 bases between. The CDR3 is 14 residues long. Per the germline V gene, CDR1 is GTSNPN and CDR2 is SVGIG (reference sequence). CDR3 DNA sequence: TGTGCCTGGAGTGTCGGCCCGTCGGGCTCACCCCTCCACTTT. Its protein product is CAWSVGPSGSPLHF.

The chain couples TRBV4-3 to TRBJ2-1; 8 bases are a match to TRBD2. The germline gives CDR1 LGHNA, CDR2 YSLEER. The CDR3 contains 18 residues. The V and J ends lost 3 bases and 7 bases, in that order; junction bases with no gene match: 17. In DNA, the CDR3 is TGCGCCAGCAGCCAGCAACCCTATAGCGGGGCATCAGGGAATGAGCAGTTCTTC. Translating it yields CASSQQPYSGASGNEQFF.

This chain connects TRBV4-1 to TRBJ1-2; no clear D gene. V lost 5 bases and J 8 bases, leaving 18 bases between the germline ends. The CDR3 consists of 14 residues. CDR1 is MGHRA, CDR2 YSYEKL, per germline. Here the CDR3 DNA reads TGCGCCAGCAGCTCCGCAGCCTACTATGAAGGCTACACCTTC. Its protein product is CASSSAAYYEGYTF.

The chain carries TRBV28 and TRBJ2-7; D call uncertain. V lost 10 bases to trimming and J lost 4 bases, with 17 bases between them. The CDR3 loop spans 13 amino acids. The germline V gene encodes CDR1 MDHEN and CDR2 SYDVKM. The CDR3 loop reads CATLRPNRYEQYF. The DNA of the CDR3 is TGTGCCACCCTACGTCCGAACCGGTACGAGCAGTACTTC.

V gene TRBV19 combines with J gene TRBJ2-1; 7 nucleotides line up with TRBD1. After removal of 5 bases from V and 4 bases from J, the junction contained 8 bases not matched to a gene. CDR3 length: 15 amino acids. Germline V lookup: CDR1 LNHDA, CDR2 SQIVND (reference sequence). The CDR3 region has the DNA TGTGCCAGTAGTTTCGGGACAGCAACTTACAATGAGCAGTTCTTC. Translation: CASSFGTATYNEQFF.